This TCR beta chain derives from a study of glioma-infiltrating T cells. Study-wide findings and caveats: Tissue and blood shared very few CDR3 sequences.

The iRepertoire nested amplicon-rescue multiplex PCR amplified TCR alpha and beta CDR3s from RNA. Each CDR3 protein gets one entry after TCRdb re-called the multiplex PCR reads with MiXCR. The table includes about 180,000 distinct CDR3 sequences, around 40% detected once. The CDR3 runs to 10 residues. V lost 6 bases to trimming and J lost 2 bases, with 0 bases between them. This clonotype was counted at least ten times. Its antigen is still unknown. The specimen was glioma tissue, nonneoplastic brain tissue, or PBMCs (not recorded which). The chain recombines TRBV12-3 or TRBV12-4 with TRBJ2-3; no clear D gene. This TCR derives from a human donor with low-grade glioma or glioblastoma, undergoing nonglioma brain surgery, or in good health (not recorded which). The DNA of the CDR3 is TGTGCCAGCAGCACAGATACGCAGTATTTT. Translation: CASSTDTQYF.